This TCR beta chain was profiled in a study of T cell clusters in autoimmune cytopenias. Broader study findings: The cluster-lack signature was not seen for secondary cytopenia versus chronic lymphocytic leukemia. Physiological T cell clusters of healthy donors were apparently absent in primary autoimmune cytopenia patients. TRB repertoire shifts in secondary cytopenia and chronic lymphocytic leukemia mostly reflected lymphoma, not autoimmunity.

TRB was amplified from approximately 230 ng of peripheral blood genomic DNA per sample. A word on this clonotype: Antigen unknown.

Germline V gives CDR1 MNHEY, CDR2 SMNVEV (reference sequence). This CDR3 is 14 amino acids long. TRB was amplified by touch-down multiplex PCR, primer pools A and B combined. TCRdb reprocessed the multiplex PCR reads; each CDR3 protein has one entry and no DNA is given. The table counts roughly 12,000 distinct CDR3 sequences; around 2.7% lies in the top ten. This chain uses TRBV27 with TRBJ2-1; TCRdb outputs TRBD2, but without DNA this stays unchecked. Sample: peripheral blood. The clonotype was recovered from a human donor with an autoimmune cytopenia or autoimmune hepatitis (not recorded which). The CDR3 is CASSFSGRAGEQFF.